These T cell receptor beta chains were read from a single sample in a study of blood T cell repertoires in COVID-19. Only in-frame clones appear in the TCRdb table, and some are missing; sequencing was by immunoSEQ multiplex PCR. The data show under 350,000 clones, about nine tenths seen once. Sequenced input: PBMCs or T cells enriched from blood (not recorded which). The receptors here all came from a man aged 25-40 years who had recovered from COVID-19. Each CDR3 is given with its conserved first and last residue. A D gene is named only where the DNA matches it firmly. Where a row states a size, it is once, few, many or the class of an expanded clone; other rows omit it.

>NA|TRBJ2-7|NA|TRBV27
CASSSTYEQYF
TGTGCCAGCAGTAGCACGTACGAGCAGTACTTC
>NA|TRBJ1-1|NA|TRBV5-1
CASSRWRGGTEAFF
TGCGCCAGCAGCCGATGGAGGGGAGGCACTGAAGCTTTCTTT
>NA|TRBJ2-2|NA|TRBV7-2
CASSPSWGKNTGELFF
TGTGCCAGCAGCCCCTCCTGGGGCAAGAACACCGGGGAGCTGTTTTTT
>NA|TRBJ1-1|NA|TRBV7-2
CASSPFSTGLTEAFF
TGTGCCAGCAGCCCATTTTCCACAGGCCTCACTGAAGCTTTCTTT
>NA|TRBJ1-2|NA|TRBV6-2/TRBV6-3
CASSYEGDYGYTF
TGTGCCAGCAGTTACGAGGGGGACTATGGCTACACCTTC
>NA|TRBJ1-2|NA|TRBV5-1
CASSLEGDYGYTF
TGCGCCAGCAGCTTGGAGGGAGACTATGGCTACACCTTC
>NA|TRBJ1-2|NA|TRBV3-1/TRBV3-2
CASSQEEGSPHGYTF
TGTGCCAGCAGCCAAGAAGAGGGATCCCCGCATGGCTACACCTTC
>NA|TRBJ2-7|TRBD2|TRBV29-1
CSAAGGNSYEQYF
TGCAGCGCAGCGGGGGGGAACTCCTACGAGCAGTACTTC
>NA|TRBJ2-7|TRBD1|TRBV5-5
CASSLYRGQVEQYF
TGTGCCAGCAGCTTGTACAGGGGGCAGGTCGAGCAGTACTTC
>once|TRBJ2-7|NA|TRBV5-1
CASSLSRGAYEQYF
TGCGCCAGCAGCTTGTCCAGGGGAGCCTACGAGCAGTACTTC
>NA|TRBJ1-6|NA|TRBV6-1
CASSEGPGDNSPLHF
TGTGCCAGCAGTGAAGGGCCGGGAGACAATTCACCCCTCCACTTT
>few|TRBJ1-5|NA|TRBV6-5
CASRSDKSQPQHF
TGTGCCAGCAGGTCTGACAAGTCCCAGCCCCAGCATTTT
>NA|TRBJ2-2|NA|TRBV27
CASGNQGYAGELFF
TGTGCCAGCGGTAACCAGGGTTACGCCGGGGAGCTGTTTTTT
>NA|TRBJ1-5|TRBD1|TRBV28
CASSQAQGDNQPQHF
TGTGCCAGCAGTCAAGCTCAGGGGGACAATCAGCCCCAGCATTTT
>once|TRBJ2-2|NA|TRBV9
CASSVQGLAGELFF
TGTGCCAGCAGCGTTCAGGGGTTGGCCGGGGAGCTGTTTTTT
>NA|TRBJ2-1|TRBD2|TRBV29-1
CSVESFRGDSYNEQFF
TGCAGCGTTGAATCGTTTCGGGGGGACTCCTACAATGAGCAGTTCTTC
>NA|TRBJ1-2|NA|TRBV12-3/TRBV12-4
CASSLGGQALYTF
TGTGCCAGCAGTTTAGGGGGACAAGCCCTCTACACCTTC
>NA|TRBJ1-1|NA|TRBV7-9
CASSLRPQGNTEAFF
TGTGCCAGCAGCTTAAGGCCACAGGGGAACACTGAAGCTTTCTTT
>NA|TRBJ1-4|NA|TRBV5-1
CASRSPGRGREKLFF
TGCGCCAGCAGGTCCCCCGGGAGGGGCAGAGAAAAACTGTTTTTT
>NA|TRBJ2-2|TRBD1|TRBV5-1
CASSLGRTGGTGELFF
TGCGCCAGCAGCTTGGGTAGGACAGGGGGCACCGGGGAGCTGTTTTTT
>NA|TRBJ1-1|NA|TRBV5-5
CASSRGGQGNFF
TGTGCCAGCAGCCGCGGGGGGCAGGGAAATTTCTTT
>once|TRBJ1-3|TRBD1|TRBV3-1/TRBV3-2
CASSQSGQLWDTIYF
TGTGCCAGCAGCCAGTCGGGACAGCTCTGGGACACCATATATTTT
>NA|TRBJ1-1|TRBD1|TRBV23-1
CASPDRGVRTEAFF
TGCGCCAGTCCGGACAGGGGAGTTAGGACTGAAGCTTTCTTT
>NA|TRBJ2-3|NA|TRBV2
CAGYSSFKGDTQYF
TGTGCCGGATACTCCAGCTTCAAGGGGGATACGCAGTATTTT
>few|TRBJ1-1|NA|TRBV11-2
CASSPLRGANTEAFF
TGTGCCAGCAGCCCCCTCAGGGGCGCGAACACTGAAGCTTTCTTT
>NA|TRBJ2-7|TRBD1|TRBV27
CASSLWGTGSYEQYF
TGTGCCAGCAGTTTATGGGGGACAGGGTCCTACGAGCAGTACTTC
>NA|TRBJ2-2|NA|TRBV5-1
CASSWGLITGELFF
TGCGCCAGCAGCTGGGGGCTAATCACCGGGGAGCTGTTTTTT
>NA|TRBJ1-5|TRBD1|TRBV4-1
CASSQDRQGRNQPQHF
TGCGCCAGCAGCCAAGACCGACAGGGACGCAATCAGCCCCAGCATTTT
>NA|TRBJ2-1|NA|TRBV21-1
CASSKRYCSGRAYNEQFF
TGTGCCAGCAGCAAACGATACTGTAGCGGGAGAGCTTACAATGAGCAGTTCTTC